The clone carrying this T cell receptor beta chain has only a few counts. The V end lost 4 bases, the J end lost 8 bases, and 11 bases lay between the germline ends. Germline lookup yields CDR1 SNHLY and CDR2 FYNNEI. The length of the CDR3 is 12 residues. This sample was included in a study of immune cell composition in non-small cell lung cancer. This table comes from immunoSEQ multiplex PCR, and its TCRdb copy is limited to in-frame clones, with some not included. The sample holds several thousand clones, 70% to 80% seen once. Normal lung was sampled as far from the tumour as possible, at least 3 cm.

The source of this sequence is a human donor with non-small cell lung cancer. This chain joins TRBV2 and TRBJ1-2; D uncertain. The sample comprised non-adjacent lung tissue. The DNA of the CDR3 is TGTGCCAGCAGTGGATCTTTCGAGGGCTACACCTTC. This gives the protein CASSGSFEGYTF.